This TCR beta chain was documented in a study of OX40 agonist ivuxolimab in advanced cancers. The wider study: At 0.01 to 10 mg/kg, ivuxolimab was administered intravenously to patients every 2 weeks.

This table comes from immunoSEQ multiplex PCR, and its TCRdb copy is limited to in-frame clones, with some not included. Of about 40,000 clones in the sample, 88% are singletons; the top ten hold about 23%. There are 14 residues in the CDR3. Unmatched junction bases numbered 3, after V lost 1 base and J lost 5 bases. CDR1 PRHDT and CDR2 FYEKMQ come from the germline V gene (reference sequence). This clone is a singleton in its sample. This sequence originates from an adult with an advanced solid tumor such as melanoma, head and neck, liver or kidney cancer. V is TRBV13 and J is TRBJ2-7; the match to TRBD2 covers 9 bases. Sequencing used CD4+ or CD8+ T cells sorted from blood, obtained in a trial of the OX40 agonist ivuxolimab. CDR3 in amino acids: CASSLVASGDEQYF. The CDR3, as DNA: TGTGCCAGCAGCTTAGTGGCTAGCGGGGACGAGCAGTACTTC. The variable domain in full, with the rest retrieved from reference TRBV13 and TRBJ2-7, is AAGVIQSPRHLIKEKRETATLKCYPIPRHDTVYWYQQGPGQDPQFLISFYEKMQSDKGSIPDRFSAQQFSDYHSELNMSSLELGDSALYFCASSLVASGDEQYFGPGTRLTVT.